This T cell receptor beta chain appears in the sequencing data of a study of beta chain features in type 1 diabetes. The whole isolated RNA underwent reverse transcription, so sequencing captured expressed TCRB transcripts. Here immunoSEQ multiplex PCR was the method, and the copy in TCRdb shows in-frame clones only, minus some. The data contain some 160,000 clones, roughly 10% of them singletons. With 7 bases removed from V and 4 bases from J, the gap between germline ends came to 15 bases. Germline CDR1 reads SNHLY; CDR2 reads FYNNEI. This CDR3 is built from 14 residues. On this clone itself: Its antigen is not known.

Study-wide results and caveats: When Type 1 diabetes patients were examined, their TCRB CDR3s proved moderately but significantly shorter in all four CD4+ subsets.

Material for sequencing was central memory CD4+ T cells from blood. This TCR came from a woman in her thirties with type 1 diabetes. The rearrangement joins TRBV2 to TRBJ2-3; weak D call: TRBD2 (5 bases). The CDR3 here is CASNTRSGADTQYF. CDR3 nucleotides: TGTGCCAGCAATACAAGGTCCGGGGCAGATACGCAGTATTTT.